Sequencing of this T cell receptor beta chain was carried out in a study of blood T cell repertoires in COVID-19 (dated by TCRdb to the early 2020s). About the investigation overall: Collaborator samples came from the United States, Italy and Spain and covered acute and convalescent phases of COVID-19. The material from the prospective study consisted of cDNA or gDNA derived from T cells, B-cell-depleted T cells, or PBMCs. Subjects who had been exposed to COVID-19, were actively infected with it, or had recovered from it provided the deeply sampled blood TCRbeta repertoires that made up the dataset. A freely available public database, intended as a resource for researchers studying the immune response to SARS-CoV-2, is where the repertoires were released. The samples were drawn from the first 160 participants of the ongoing ImmuneRACE study and from 950 to 1,500 subjects provided by 6 global collaborators. The sample metadata nearly always contained a de-identified subject ID, COVID-19 status, age in years and sex. HLA class I and class II types, where available, came from metadata supplied by the sample provider rather than from assay-based typing. General findings and caveats noted by the study authors: Clinical and demographic metadata were provided uncurated, with the amount varying by source and participant.

As concerns this clone: Its antigen target is currently unknown. Within one base of it there is no much larger clone, and no base qualities were kept.

Whole blood was collected in K2EDTA tubes by collaborating institutions according to the institutions' own protocols. For TCRbeta analysis, collaborator samples were shipped as frozen whole blood, as isolated PBMCs, or as DNA extracted from either sample type. TCRbeta CDR3 regions were amplified from genomic DNA by means of the immunoSEQ Assay, a bias-controlled multiplex PCR. Processing in the source paper ran as follows. The number of nucleated cells in each sample was estimated by amplification of reference gene primers within the assay. Sequence reads were collapsed and filtered to measure the absolute abundance of every unique TCRbeta CDR3 rearrangement. For each sample, productive Simpson clonality was calculated by taking the square root of Simpson's diversity index across productive rearrangements. TCRdb took over this immuneACCESS table, retaining in-frame rearrangements with V and J assigned. Such tables are incomplete; in checked studies, under half of the missing clones stem from an unresolved V gene, and the remainder is unexplained. V and J calls and clone size are those listed in that table; D and trimming were worked out from the DNA. This sample lists around 160,000 clones; about 88% were detected once. The biggest ten clones account for 2.3% of the sample.

The source is a human donor in a cohort sampled during active COVID-19. Sequencing was done on a sample of peripheral blood.

The sequence in DNA is TGCAGTGCTAGTGGACTAGTGGGAGCTACGGCAGATACGCAGTATTTT. Its coded protein is CSASGLVGATADTQYF. The sequence is built from TRBV20-1 and TRBJ2-3; 7 central bases correspond to TRBD2. The germline V gene (reference sequence) supplies CDR1 DFQATT and CDR2 SNEGSKA. V lost 3 bases and J lost 4 bases, and the count of bases not matched to a germline gene is 13. The CDR3 covers 16 residues, taking in both the cysteine and the phenylalanine. Only CDR3 DNA is held: 48 bases, read in frame from base 1.